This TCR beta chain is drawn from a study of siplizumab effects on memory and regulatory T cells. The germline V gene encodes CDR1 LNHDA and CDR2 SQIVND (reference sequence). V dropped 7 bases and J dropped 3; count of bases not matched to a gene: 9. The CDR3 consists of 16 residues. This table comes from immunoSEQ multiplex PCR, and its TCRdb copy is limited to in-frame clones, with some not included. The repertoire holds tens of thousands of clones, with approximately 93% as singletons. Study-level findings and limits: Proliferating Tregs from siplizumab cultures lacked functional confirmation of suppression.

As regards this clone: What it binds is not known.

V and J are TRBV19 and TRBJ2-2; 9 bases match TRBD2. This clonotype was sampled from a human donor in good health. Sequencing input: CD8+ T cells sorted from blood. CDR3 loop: CASTIWTSEYTGELFF. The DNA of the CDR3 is TGTGCCAGTACCATCTGGACTAGCGAGTACACCGGGGAGCTGTTTTTT.